This T cell receptor (beta chain) was documented in a study of T cells in Graves' hyperthyroidism and ophthalmopathy. Amplified regions were TCR beta CDR3 sequences from RNA transcripts. First-round RT-PCR targeting the TCR CDR3 was performed with the HTBI primer set. In TCRdb, the multiplex PCR reads were re-called with MiXCR into one record per CDR3 protein. The sample yields hundreds of thousands of distinct CDR3 sequences, about a sixth seen once. Isolation of PBMCs was performed on around 9.7 ml fresh peripheral blood. The sequenced sample was blood. The clonotype was recovered from a woman in her forties with Graves' ophthalmopathy.

DNA of the CDR3: TGTGCCAGCAGTGAACCGTTGGGCGATCAGCCCCAGCATTTT. The encoded protein is CASSEPLGDQPQHF. This chain connects TRBV6-1 to TRBJ1-5; D unresolved. In germline, CDR1 is MNHNS, CDR2 SASEGT. This CDR3 region has 14 residues. V lost 2 bases and J lost 5, with 10 bases in between.